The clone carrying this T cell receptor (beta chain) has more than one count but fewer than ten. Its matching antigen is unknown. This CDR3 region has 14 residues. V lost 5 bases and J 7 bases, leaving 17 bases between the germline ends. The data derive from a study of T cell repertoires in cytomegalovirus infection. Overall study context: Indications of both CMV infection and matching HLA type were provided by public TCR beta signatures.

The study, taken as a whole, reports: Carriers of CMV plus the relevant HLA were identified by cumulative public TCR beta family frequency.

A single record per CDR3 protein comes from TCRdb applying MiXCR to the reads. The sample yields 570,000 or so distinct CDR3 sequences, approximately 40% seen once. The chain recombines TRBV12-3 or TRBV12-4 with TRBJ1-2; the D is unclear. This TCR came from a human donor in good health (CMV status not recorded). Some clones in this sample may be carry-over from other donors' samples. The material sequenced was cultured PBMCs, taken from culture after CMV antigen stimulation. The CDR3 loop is CASSPGRTKRGYTF. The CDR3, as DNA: TGTGCCAGCAGTCCAGGACGGACGAAGCGTGGCTACACCTTC.